This T cell receptor beta chain was identified during a study of blood T cell repertoires in COVID-19 (dated by TCRdb to the early 2020s). Broadly, across the study: Recovered participants in ImmuneRACE Cohort 3 were defined as having two consecutive negative NP/OP PCR tests, clearance from a healthcare professional, or resolution of symptoms. Collaborator samples came from the United States, Italy and Spain and covered acute and convalescent phases of COVID-19. The material from the prospective study consisted of cDNA or gDNA derived from T cells, B-cell-depleted T cells, or PBMCs. Deeply sampled blood TCRbeta repertoires from subjects exposed to, actively infected with, or recovered from COVID-19 were included in the dataset. The repertoires were released in a freely available public database meant as a resource for research on the immune response to SARS-CoV-2. The samples were drawn from the first 160 participants of the ongoing ImmuneRACE study and from roughly 1,300 subjects provided by 6 global collaborators. A de-identified subject ID, COVID-19 status, age in years and sex were almost always included in the sample metadata. Where available, HLA class I and class II types were taken from metadata supplied by the sample provider and were not determined by assay-based typing. Here is what the overall study found, with its caveats: The amount of clinical and demographic metadata varied by source and participant and was provided uncurated.

In the prospective study, participants were roughly 18 to 100 years old, resided in about two dozen geographic areas of the United States, and were enrolled through a virtual design. In the prospective study, participants were assigned to cohorts based on the clinical history participants reported in a screening survey and a study questionnaire. In the prospective study, whole blood, serum and a nasopharyngeal or oropharyngeal swab were collected from each participant by mobile phlebotomists. Participants in the prospective study had the option to provide additional blood draws and questionnaires over a 2-month period. Before DNA extraction, prospective study blood samples were shipped either frozen or at room temperature. From cysteine to phenylalanine, the CDR3 is 16 amino acids long. CDR3 DNA is the only sequence kept; it has 48 bases, read in frame from the first base. CDR1 and CDR2 were assigned from the germline V gene as MDHEN and SYDVKM. V is shortened by 5 bases, J by 5 bases, and the region joining them spans 21 bases.

TCRbeta CDR3 regions were amplified from genomic DNA using the immunoSEQ Assay, a bias-controlled multiplex PCR. As for the original processing: Nucleated cell counts per sample were estimated from amplification of reference gene primers within the assay. Sequence reads were collapsed and filtered to measure the absolute abundance of every unique TCRbeta CDR3 rearrangement. Productive Simpson clonality was computed per sample as the square root of Simpson's diversity index over productive rearrangements. TCRdb limited this immuneACCESS table to in-frame rearrangements with V and J called. A share of clones is missing; checked studies link under half to unresolved V genes, and the rest is unexplained. V and J calls and clone size are copied from that table; D and trimming were computed from the DNA. This sample holds more than 200,000 clones; around 87% were observed only once. 7.2% of the sample is held by the ten biggest clonotypes.

Points on this clone: Its antigen is not yet known. No quality values exist for individual bases; no much larger clone is one base distant.

The sequence is built from TRBV28 and TRBJ1-2, and TRBD1 may be the D gene, going by 6 matching bases. The sequenced material came from PBMCs or T cells enriched from blood (not recorded which). This receptor was obtained from a young man in a cohort exposed to, infected with or recovered from COVID-19 (not recorded which). The nucleotide sequence reads as follows: TGTGCCAGCAGTAACTCTTTAGGGGGGGCGAGGTATGGCTACACCTTC. It encodes CASSNSLGGARYGYTF.